Each of the 28 T cell receptor beta chains below was sequenced from the same sample in a study of blood T cell repertoires in COVID-19. The protocol was immunoSEQ multiplex PCR, while the TCRdb copy is restricted to in-frame clones and leaves out a portion. The data hold about 370,000 clones, with 80% to 90% observed a single time. The sequenced sample was peripheral blood. The origin of the receptors is a young woman with COVID-19, enrolled during active disease.

V gene TRBV5-1 combines with J gene TRBJ2-5; 7 positions match TRBD2. V lost 7 bases to trimming and J lost 1 base; unmatched junction nucleotides: 7. This CDR3 has 14 residues. CDR1 SGHRS and CDR2 YFSETQ come from the germline V gene. This CDR3 reads CASPESSGQETQYF. The CDR3, as DNA: TGCGCCAGCCCCGAATCTAGCGGCCAAGAGACCCAGTACTTC. Together with reference TRBV5-1 and TRBJ2-5, the CDR3 gives the full variable domain: KAGVTQTPRYLIKTRGQQVTLSCSPISGHRSVSWYQQTPGQGLQFLFEYFSETQRNKGNFPGRFSGRQFSNSRSEMNVSTLELGDSALYLCASPESSGQETQYFGPGTRLLVL.

The chain uses TRBV6-5 and TRBJ2-1; the match to TRBD2 covers 8 bases. The CDR3 is made up of 14 amino acids. Germline CDR1 MNHEY, CDR2 SVGAGI. With V trimmed by 4 bases and J by 6 bases, 5 bases remained unmatched. CDR3 amino acids: CASSSGGHGNEQFF. The CDR3, as DNA: TGTGCCAGCAGTTCGGGGGGGCACGGCAATGAGCAGTTCTTC.

J is TRBJ2-7 and V is TRBV11-2; 8 bases align to TRBD2. The CDR3 has 17 amino acids. Unmatched junction bases numbered 11, after V lost 4 bases and J lost 0 bases. Germline assignment: CDR1 SGHAT and CDR2 FQNNGV. The CDR3, as DNA: TGTGCCAGCAGCTACCCGGGGGGGGCTGAGGGCTCCTACGAGCAGTACTTC. This codes for CASSYPGGAEGSYEQYF.

This clone was recorded once. J is TRBJ2-1 and V is TRBV11-2; 8 nucleotides line up with TRBD1. Germline V CDR1 and CDR2: SGHAT, FQNNGV. Losses at the gene ends were 3 bases for V and 5 bases for J; bases not matched to a gene: 12. This CDR3 is built from 17 residues. The CDR3 spells CASSFHRAGGTDNEQFF. The CDR3 nucleotides read TGTGCCAGCAGCTTTCATCGAGCAGGGGGCACTGACAATGAGCAGTTCTTC.

This chain joins TRBV5-5 and TRBJ1-2; 12 nucleotides line up with TRBD1. V shed 5 bases and J 7 bases; nucleotides not matched to a gene: 15. The germline gives CDR1 SGHKS, CDR2 YYEKEE (reference sequence). The CDR3 runs to 17 residues. This CDR3 reads CASSSGTGGRGASGYTF. CDR3 nucleotide sequence: TGTGCCAGCAGTTCCGGGACAGGGGGCCGGGGTGCGAGTGGCTACACCTTC.

The rearrangement links TRBV4-1 to TRBJ1-2; the D is unclear. Per the germline V gene, CDR1 is MGHRA and CDR2 is YSYEKL. The CDR3 covers 14 residues. The V end lost 0 bases, the J end lost 6 bases, and 11 bases lay between the germline ends. CDR3: CASSQDITSDGYTF. The CDR3 DNA sequence: TGCGCCAGCAGCCAAGATATCACTAGCGATGGCTACACCTTC.

This clone was recorded a few times. The chain recombines TRBV6-5 with TRBJ1-2; D unclear. The CDR3 totals 16 residues. CDR1 and CDR2 (germline): MNHEY, SVGAGI. Trimming cost V 0 bases and J 0 bases, with 11 bases left between them. The CDR3: CASSYSADTSNYGYTF. CDR3 coding DNA: TGTGCCAGCAGTTACTCGGCAGACACGTCTAACTATGGCTACACCTTC.

Here the CDR3 reads CASSQYTDLYNSPLHF. The CDR3 nucleotides read TGTGCCAGTAGTCAATATACGGACTTATATAATTCACCCCTCCACTTT. The J gene is TRBJ1-6, the V gene TRBV19; D call uncertain. Trimming shortened V by 5 bases and J by 4 bases, and 15 bases separated the two germline ends. Germline CDR1 reads LNHDA; CDR2 reads SQIVND (reference sequence). This CDR3 region has 16 residues.

The V call is TRBV18, the J call TRBJ2-5; the D is unclear. CDR1 is KGHSH and CDR2 is LQKENI in the germline V gene. Trimming took 4 bases from V and 2 from J, leaving 11 bases between them. The CDR3 runs 14 residues. This CDR3 reads CASSRPGVQETQYF. The DNA for the CDR3 is TGTGCCAGCTCACGACCAGGAGTTCAAGAGACCCAGTACTTC.

The chain is built from TRBV7-8 and TRBJ1-5; D is uncertain. CDR1 is SGHVS and CDR2 is FQNEAQ in the germline V gene. The CDR3 runs 14 residues. Trimming shortened V by 3 bases and J by 5 bases, and 11 bases separated the two germline ends. The CDR3 DNA sequence: TGTGCCAGCAGCTTTCTTTTCGTAGATCAGCCCCAGCATTTT. Protein sequence: CASSFLFVDQPQHF. The full variable domain, completed using reference TRBV7-8 and TRBJ1-5, is GAGVSQSPRYKVAKRGQDVALRCDPISGHVSLFWYQQALGQGPEFLTYFQNEAQLDKSGLPSDRFFAERPEGSVSTLKIQRTQQEDSAVYLCASSFLFVDQPQHFGDGTRLSIL.

The chain employs TRBV11-3 and TRBJ2-3; D remains ambiguous. CDR1 is SGHNT, CDR2 YENEEA, per germline. V dropped 2 bases and J dropped 0 bases, with 3 bases sitting between them. The length of the CDR3 is 13 residues. The CDR3 loop reads CASSLPSTDTQYF. Here the CDR3 DNA reads TGTGCCAGCAGCTTACCTAGCACAGATACGCAGTATTTT.

The chain combines TRBV7-9 with TRBJ2-1; D may be TRBD2 (5 bases). V dropped 5 bases and J dropped 9 bases, with 14 bases sitting between them. The CDR3 extends over 13 amino acids. From germline, CDR1 is SEHNR and CDR2 FQNEAQ (reference sequence). Here the CDR3 DNA reads TGTGCCAGCAGCCCCACCGGGGTGGGTGAGCAGTTCTTC. Protein: CASSPTGVGEQFF.

This chain uses TRBV20-1 with TRBJ2-1; 10 positions match TRBD2. Germline V CDR1 and CDR2: DFQATT, SNEGSKA (reference sequence). Trimming removed 3 bases from V and 4 bases from J; junction bases left unmatched: 6. There are 15 residues in the CDR3. CDR3 in DNA: TGCAGTGCTAGTAACCTAGCGGGGGATTACAATGAGCAGTTCTTC. Translation gives CSASNLAGDYNEQFF.

The genes are TRBV5-1 and TRBJ1-2; 9 bases align to TRBD1. The CDR3 sequence is 15 residues long. J was trimmed by 2 bases and V by 7 bases; bases with no gene match: 9. The V gene's germline CDR1 is SGHRS and CDR2 YFSETQ. The CDR3 loop reads CASGTSGQGNYGYTF. The CDR3 region has the DNA TGCGCCAGCGGTACATCGGGACAGGGAAACTATGGCTACACCTTC. The whole variable domain, filled in from reference TRBV5-1 and TRBJ1-2, reads KAGVTQTPRYLIKTRGQQVTLSCSPISGHRSVSWYQQTPGQGLQFLFEYFSETQRNKGNFPGRFSGRQFSNSRSEMNVSTLELGDSALYLCASGTSGQGNYGYTFGSGTRLTVV.

The chain is built from TRBV4-2 and TRBJ2-5; possibly TRBD2 for D (7 bases). The CDR3 extends over 16 amino acids. V was shortened by 4 bases and J by 2 bases, with 17 bases between the two germline ends. Germline CDR1 reads LGHNA; CDR2 reads YNFKEQ. The CDR3, as DNA: TGTGCCAGCAGCCTAGGGCGGGGGCCCCAACAAGAGACCCAGTACTTC. This gives the protein CASSLGRGPQQETQYF.

In its sample, this clone was seen once. The sample holds other DNA sequences that translate to the same CDR3. This rearrangement joins TRBV2 to TRBJ2-7; 7 bases are shared with TRBD2. The junction had 0 bases not matched to a gene; V was cut back by 6 bases and J by 1 base. The germline CDR1 and CDR2 sequences are SNHLY and FYNNEI. This CDR3 spans 12 amino acids. CDR3 nucleotides: TGTGCCAGCAGCGGGAGGTCCTACGAGCAGTACGTC. Its protein is CASSGRSYEQYV.

The gene calls are TRBV9 and TRBJ2-2; 8 positions match TRBD1. The germline V gene has CDR1 SGDLS and CDR2 YYNGEE. This CDR3 contains 16 residues. J was trimmed by 4 bases and V by 3 bases; bases with no gene match: 8. CDR3 in DNA: TGTGCCAGCAGCGCCGGACAGGGTGCGGGCACCGGGGAGCTGTTTTTT. Translating it yields CASSAGQGAGTGELFF.

V gene TRBV11-2 combines with J gene TRBJ2-5, with D possibly being TRBD2 (5 bases). V shed 8 bases and J shed 2 bases, with 30 bases lying between them. The length of the CDR3 is 19 residues. From germline, CDR1 is SGHAT and CDR2 FQNNGV. In DNA form, the CDR3 reads TGTGCCAGCCCTAAACCCGACCCGCCCCGAGTAGCGCATCAAGAGACCCAGTACTTC. Translation: CASPKPDPPRVAHQETQYF.

This clone appeared a single time. This rearrangement joins TRBV9 to TRBJ2-1; 7 positions match TRBD2. J gave up 12 bases and V 4 bases, and 10 bases lay outside the gene matches. The CDR3 spans 13 residues. Germline V gene sequence: CDR1 SGDLS, CDR2 YYNGEE. The CDR3, as DNA: TGTGCCAGCAGCCTGAAAGCGGGACCCGGGCAGTTCTTC. This translates into CASSLKAGPGQFF.

This chain connects TRBV19 to TRBJ1-1; D unclear. V was clipped by 7 bases and J by 1 base, with 16 bases between them. This CDR3 is built from 15 residues. Germline V gene lookup returns CDR1 LNHDA and CDR2 SQIVND (reference sequence). The CDR3 protein is CASMYSPGRNTEAFF. The CDR3 region has the DNA TGTGCCAGTATGTACAGTCCCGGCCGGAACACTGAAGCTTTCTTT.

The chain links TRBV11-3 to TRBJ2-3; D gene ambiguous. Germline loops: CDR1 SGHNT, CDR2 YENEEA. Trimming took off 5 bases at V and 6 bases at J, with 12 bases between the two ends. The CDR3 extends over 13 amino acids. CDR3 amino acids: CASSIGWADTQYF. DNA for the CDR3: TGTGCCAGCAGCATAGGGTGGGCGGATACGCAGTATTTT.

This rearrangement joins TRBV18 to TRBJ2-7, with TRBD1 matching 7 bases. From germline, CDR1 is KGHSH and CDR2 LQKENI. The CDR3 is 14 amino acids. V lost 4 bases and J lost 7; bases outside the gene matches: 10. The CDR3 reads CASSLSSLTGEQYV. The CDR3 DNA sequence: TGTGCCAGCTCACTTTCCTCCTTGACAGGGGAGCAGTACGTC.

The genes are TRBV6-5 and TRBJ2-1, with D perhaps matching TRBD2 (6 bases). The CDR3 is made up of 16 amino acids. Trimming took 0 bases from V and 7 from J, leaving 16 bases between them. Germline CDR1 reads MNHEY; CDR2 reads SVGAGI. CDR3 in DNA: TGTGCCAGCAGTTACTCCCGTGTAAACAGCGGGAATGAGCAGTTCTTC. This gives the protein CASSYSRVNSGNEQFF.

The chain recombines TRBV28 with TRBJ2-5; a possible D gene is TRBD2 (5 bases). The CDR3 has 14 residues. Germline values: CDR1 MDHEN, CDR2 SYDVKM. Trimming cost V 5 bases and J 1 base, with 11 bases left between them. The DNA of the CDR3 is TGTGCCAGCAGTGCGGAGGCAGTCCAAGAGACCCAGTACTTC. Residues: CASSAEAVQETQYF. Looking up the rest from reference TRBV28 and TRBJ2-5 gives the full variable domain: DVKVTQSSRYLVKRTGEKVFLECVQDMDHENMFWYRQDPGLGLRLIYFSYDVKMKEKGDIPEGYSVSREKKERFSLILESASTNQTSMYLCASSAEAVQETQYFGPGTRLLVL.

This rearrangement joins TRBV28 to TRBJ2-2; 9 bases are a match to TRBD1. Germline V gene data show CDR1 as MDHEN and CDR2 as SYDVKM. The CDR3 runs to 13 residues. J gave up 6 bases and V 7 bases, and 3 bases lay outside the gene matches. In nucleotides, the CDR3 is TGTGCCAGCACAAGACAGGGGGCCGGGGAGCTGTTTTTT. Encoded protein: CASTRQGAGELFF.

This clone was found a few times. The chain combines TRBV4-1 with TRBJ2-1; D is undetermined. V lost 1 base and J 6 bases, leaving 13 bases between the germline ends. The CDR3 totals 15 residues. Germline V gene sequence: CDR1 MGHRA, CDR2 YSYEKL. The CDR3 nucleotides are TGCGCCAGCAGCCAAGGCCCTGGGCCCATCAATGAGCAGTTCTTC. Translation gives CASSQGPGPINEQFF.

This clone has a single count. This rearrangement joins TRBV24-1 to TRBJ2-5; D is unclear. V lost 4 bases, J lost 5 bases, and 10 bases lay in between. This CDR3 has 13 residues. Germline CDR1 is KGHDR and CDR2 is SFDVKD. The CDR3 region is CATSDRTVETQYF. CDR3 nucleotide sequence: TGTGCCACCAGTGACCGCACGGTGGAGACCCAGTACTTC.

The chain combines TRBV5-1 with TRBJ1-2; a possible D gene is TRBD1 (6 bases). The CDR3 extends over 14 amino acids. Germline CDR1 reads SGHRS; CDR2 reads YFSETQ. Between the trimmed V and J ends, which lost 3 bases and 8 bases, there was a span of 17 bases. CDR3 amino acids: CASSSDGQRRGYTF. The DNA of the CDR3 is TGCGCCAGCAGCTCCGACGGACAGCGACGGGGCTACACCTTC.